The sequence of this TCR beta chain was determined in a study of blood T cell repertoires in COVID-19. Trimming stripped 6 bases from V and 0 bases from J, with 9 bases between. The CDR3 extends over 14 amino acids. CDR1 is MNHEY and CDR2 is SMNVEV in the germline V gene (reference sequence). In the source study's methods: Reference gene primer amplification gave estimated nucleated cell counts. Generated by immunoSEQ multiplex PCR, the TCRdb table keeps only in-frame clones and is missing some. D and trimming were read from the DNA, whereas the V and J calls and clone size are those reported in that table. The sample shows about 150,000 clones, 85% of them seen only once.

The source of this sequence is a woman in her forties who had recovered from COVID-19. This chain joins TRBV27 and TRBJ1-5; no clear D. The sample consisted of PBMCs or T cells enriched from blood (not recorded which). CDR3 sequence (DNA): TGTGCCAGCAGAGCCACCTATAGCAATCAGCCCCAGCATTTT. This translates into CASRATYSNQPQHF.